This entry features one TCR beta chain sequence. This record belongs to a study of long-term antiretroviral therapy in people with HIV. This was the immunoSEQ v3.0 assay at survey level. Data came from immunoSEQ multiplex PCR; TCRdb stores just in-frame clones and leaves some out. Here the sample spans 29,000 or so clones, approximately 93% being singletons. The sequenced sample was unsorted PBMCs, obtained roughly 6.5 years after starting antiretroviral therapy. The receptor comes from a middle-aged woman with HIV.

The CDR3 loop is CASSKQPRTGELFF. In DNA, the CDR3 is TGTGCCAGTAGTAAACAGCCGAGGACCGGGGAGCTGTTTTTT. V is TRBV19 and J is TRBJ2-2; D is ambiguous. The CDR3 sequence is 14 residues long. Trimming shortened V by 4 bases and J by 5 bases, and 11 bases separated the two germline ends. Germline V lookup: CDR1 LNHDA, CDR2 SQIVND (reference sequence).